The T cell receptor (beta chain) described here comes from a study of cytomegalovirus exposure and HLA in healthy donors (dated by TCRdb to the late 2010s). For the wider study: According to an earlier analysis of a few hundred of the donors, roughly 180 million T cells yielded 90 million to 140 million unique TCR beta sequences and about 300 Gb of sequence data. Around 320 gigabases of sequencing data and approximately 84 million unique TCR sequences were included in an early release covering roughly 600 HLA-typed donors. Of the roughly 400 genotyped donors, over 65% fell in the genetic ancestry cluster associated with self-reported Caucasian donors. The aim of the study was to test whether cataloging public T cell receptors could identify signatures of past pathogen exposure. The study used immunosequencing to profile the T cell repertoires of around 600 subjects and linked those repertoires to cytomegalovirus serostatus. A separate validation cohort of 90 to 150 different subjects was used in addition to the approximately 700-subject first cohort. High-throughput TCR immunosequencing, statistical association of individual TCRs with disease status, and machine learning were combined to predict cytomegalovirus infection status. A later analysis re-examined previously published TCR beta repertoires from 610 or so donors and added high-resolution HLA genotyping to investigate patterns of TCR occurrence. Rather than drawing on any new phenotypic data, the later analysis identified candidate immune exposures from TCR beta sequences and the way those sequences occurred across donors. An earlier analysis of roughly 600 of the donors used high-throughput TCR beta sequencing to judge whether each TCR beta V gene segment behaved as functional or pseudogenic. Donor age, sex, ethnicity and CMV serostatus were compiled together with the repertoire data. Genome-wide SNP genotypes for about 65% of the 666 donors were used in a later genetic analysis, which treated that subset as a discovery cohort. Every repertoire in the discovery cohort had been generated on one and the same sequencing platform. Class I and class II HLA loci were covered by the typing at four-digit resolution. Typing coverage varied by locus: about 629-640 donors for A, B, C, DRB1 and DQB1; about 520 for DQA1; around 610 for DPA1; around 450 for DPB1. Roughly five DR-DQ haplotypes were handled as single units for association and clustering, since linkage in the cohort was strong. Across 398 genotyped donors of the cohort, an average of approximately 220,000 unique TCR beta nucleotide sequences per donor were sequenced, and about a sixth of those sequences were non-productive.

Relative to germline, V is 2 bases shorter and J is 0 bases shorter, with 14 bases between their ends. CDR1 and CDR2, per the germline V gene, are MGHDK and SYGVNS. The CDR3 spans 16 residues, from the cysteine through the phenylalanine. CDR3 DNA is the only sequence kept; it has 48 bases, read in frame from the first base. Study-level results and caveats: In a later analysis, most CMV-associated TCR beta chains were found to appear HLA-restricted, with HLA associations seemingly driven largely by CMV exposure. In a later analysis, TCR association rates were found to vary across HLA loci, with the most associated TCRs seen for DRB1 alleles and the fewest for HLA-C alleles. In a later analysis, several top co-occurrence clusters were reported to appear linked to parvovirus B19, influenza, CMV and Epstein-Barr virus. A later analysis associated about 18,000 TCR beta sequences with specific HLA alleles at a false discovery rate of 0.05. A further reported finding was that TCR beta sequences accurately predicted the HLA-A and HLA-B alleles for most subjects in the first cohort. Because some donors lacked HLA typing at each locus, the association tests relied only on the typed subset. Immune exposure information for the cohort was limited to CMV serostatus. According to the authors, the approach could potentially be generalized to other disease states and immunological phenotypes. Three of the identified cytomegalovirus-associated TCR beta chains were confirmed in vitro to be specific for cytomegalovirus antigens. Cytomegalovirus status was reported to be diagnosed by the classifier with high specificity and sensitivity in both the original and validation cohorts. A later genetic analysis associated a missense DCLRE1C variant with V-gene and J-gene trimming of TCR beta chains, and an independent cohort replicated the association. In the study, some 160 TCR beta chains were listed as associated with cytomegalovirus. In a later analysis, HLA-associated TCR beta chains were found to be more clonally expanded and to have lower generation probabilities than equally common non-associated chains. A group of highly shared sequence variants was considered likely to be a technical artifact of the sequencing pipeline. A later genetic analysis reported fewer N-insertions in productive TCRs among donors in an Asian-associated ancestry cluster than the roughly 690-donor mean. In an earlier analysis of approximately 590 of the donors, most TCR beta V segments appeared in productive rearrangements about 90% or about 30% of the time, broadly matching IMGT annotations. Approximately 16 rarely observed V segments, including chromosome 9 orphons, were excluded from the earlier analysis of a few hundred of the donors because counts were too low. When HLA alleles, especially DR and DQ, strongly co-occurred, attributing TCR associations to individual alleles was difficult. Roughly uniform sequencing depth across donors was assumed in presence/absence analyses, although this assumption may not hold. The 87-base-pair reads could not distinguish some IMGT-functional V segments, including TRBV6-2 and TRBV6-3, so those segments were excluded. This cohort had only TCR beta chains sequenced, and the lack of alpha or paired-chain data limited which features could be detected. Linkage disequilibrium might explain the correlated functional status among segregating V segments, but an unknown experimental factor could not be ruled out. Across donors, most TCR sequences were observed very rarely, whereas some public TCRs were present in many individuals.

In total, over 600 healthy bone marrow donors made up the cohort. At the time of sampling, all cohort members were nominally healthy, though unrecorded immune exposures were likely present. The donor tested CMV seropositive, placing the donor among the 250 to 350 seropositive members of the cohort. A peripheral blood sample was provided by each donor, and peripheral blood mononuclear cells were used for TCR beta sequencing. The Qiagen DNeasy Blood Extraction Kit was used to extract genomic DNA from the blood cell samples. About this clone itself: Its antigen is not yet known. Base qualities are not provided; no much larger clone lies one nucleotide away.

The library was prepared using the immunoSEQ multiplex PCR assay. A mixture of 60 forward primers for TCR Vbeta segments and 13 reverse primers for TCR Jbeta segments was used in the multiplex PCR. A multiplex PCR assay on genomic DNA amplified the CDR3 region of rearranged TCR beta genes. The amplified TCR beta libraries were sequenced on the Illumina HiSeq System as 87-base-pair reads. Turning to the authors' computational methods: In a later analysis, about 80 million unique TCR beta chains were counted across the roughly 670 repertoires, and around 11 million of these chains were shared by at least two donors. Raw reads were error-corrected and collapsed into unique sequences by a nearest-neighbor algorithm in which closely related sequences were merged to remove PCR and sequencing errors. To assign V, D and J gene segments, CDR3 sequences were aligned to IMGT reference sequences. For a sequence to be retained, a match of at least six nucleotides was required to both a V gene segment and a J gene segment. Rearrangements were classified as productive when the CDR3 lacked stop codons and remained in frame with V and J, and all other rearrangements were classified as non-productive. CDR3 was defined by IMGT convention, running from the second conserved V-encoded cysteine to the conserved J-encoded phenylalanine. In an earlier analysis of some 550 of the donors, sequences lacking an unambiguous match to a single V gene segment were excluded. In an earlier analysis of 450 to 750 of the donors, a V segment was called functional when productive rearrangements were above 56.7%, and segregating when the standard deviation between donors exceeded 5%. A statistical classification framework was built to diagnose cytomegalovirus status from the catalog of TCR beta chain sequences. In a later analysis, TCR nucleotide sequences were compared against IMGT/GENE-DB human TR gene sequences so that V and J genes could be assigned. In a later analysis, CDR3 sequences and most-parsimonious VDJ recombination scenarios were assigned using the TCRdist pipeline. In a later analysis, each TCR beta chain was defined by its CDR3 amino acid sequence together with its V-gene family, and reads without a unique V-gene family were excluded. To address suspected cross-contamination and a sequencing artifact, a later analysis removed roughly 580 highly shared, low-generation-probability nucleotide sequences. In a later analysis, a clonal expansion index was calculated for each public chain from normalized within-repertoire ranks of inferred template counts. A later analysis computed generation probabilities with a VDJ recombination model fitted to out-of-frame rearrangements, and checked the results against IGoR. Hypergeometric tests were used in a later analysis to score TCR-TCR, TCR-HLA and TCR-CMV co-occurrence, with a repertoire-size bias correction applied to the TCR pairs. In a later analysis, false discovery rates were estimated by permuting HLA or CMV assignments 20 times. In a later analysis, co-occurring TCRs were grouped using DBSCAN, with TCRdist sequence similarity added in when clustering inside HLA-allele-positive subsets. For co-occurrence clustering, repertoires with fewer than 30,000 or more than 120,000 public chains were excluded, along with about five repertoires with anomalous nucleotide sharing. This is the immuneACCESS table as TCRdb keeps it, with only in-frame sequences that have V and J called. A part of the clones is gone; compared with another copy, unresolved V genes explain less than half, and the rest is unexplained. V and J calls and clone size are those listed in that table; D and trimming were worked out from the DNA. Within this sample are more than 85,000 clones, with approximately 80% of them counted one time only. The ten biggest clones cover approximately 3.4% of the sample.

The chain was built from TRBV25-1 and TRBJ2-7; the D region possibly corresponds to TRBD2 (6 bases align). Source material: PBMCs. The source is a male donor in good health and CMV-seropositive. The CDR3 sequence is CASSEVGGNGSYEQYF. The nucleotide sequence reads TGTGCCAGCAGTGAAGTCGGAGGGAATGGCTCCTACGAGCAGTACTTC.